The 23 T cell receptor beta chains below were found in one sample sequenced in a study of graft-versus-host responses after intestinal transplantation. TCRdb's copy holds only in-frame clones and misses some; the assay was immunoSEQ multiplex PCR. There are tens of thousands of clones in the sample; 75% to 95% occur only once, and approximately 0.48% lies in the top ten. Their cognate antigens are unknown. The starting material was unstimulated CD8+ T cells sorted from spleen or lymph node cells, obtained before intestinal transplant. The source of these receptors is a human donor who received an intestinal transplant.

This sequence joins TRBV19 and TRBJ2-7; a possible D gene is TRBD1 (5 bases). Germline CDR1 is LNHDA and CDR2 is SQIVND (reference sequence). CDR3 length: 13 residues. V dropped 5 bases and J dropped 3 bases, with 11 bases sitting between them. The CDR3 loop is CASSPTVYYEQYF. CDR3 bases: TGTGCCAGTAGTCCGACAGTTTACTACGAGCAGTACTTC.

This clone appeared once. The chain combines TRBV6-6 with TRBJ2-5; D unresolved. Germline CDR1 and CDR2: MNHNY and SVGAGI (reference sequence). Trimming removed 8 bases from V and 3 bases from J, with 7 bases in between. The CDR3 sequence is 11 residues long. CDR3 DNA sequence: TGTGCCAGCTTATCTGAAGAGACCCAGTACTTC. Its protein product is CASLSEETQYF.

The genes are TRBV5-1 and TRBJ1-5; 7 nucleotides align to TRBD1. This CDR3 region has 16 residues. J gave up 2 bases and V 3 bases, and 8 bases lay outside the gene matches. CDR1 and CDR2 (germline): SGHRS, YFSETQ. DNA for the CDR3: TGCGCCAGCAGCTGCGACAGGGTAGACCGCAATCAGCCCCAGCATTTT. It specifies CASSCDRVDRNQPQHF.

V gene TRBV6-5 combines with J gene TRBJ1-4; D may be TRBD1 (5 bases). CDR3 size: 14 residues. The germline V and J ends were trimmed by 3 bases and 6 bases, with 11 bases remaining between them. CDR1 and CDR2 (germline): MNHEY, SVGAGI. CDR3 sequence: CASSYRGGDEKLFF. The CDR3 region has the DNA TGTGCCAGCAGTTATCGGGGGGGAGATGAAAAACTGTTTTTT.

The rearrangement links TRBV27 to TRBJ2-5, with 12 bases aligning to TRBD2. This CDR3 comprises 18 residues. Germline V gene sequence: CDR1 MNHEY, CDR2 SMNVEV (reference sequence). J lost 2 bases, V lost 5 bases, and 12 bases had no gene match. CDR3: CASSPGLAGPLYQETQYF. The CDR3 DNA reads TGTGCCAGCAGTCCCGGACTAGCGGGGCCTCTGTATCAAGAGACCCAGTACTTC.

The V gene is TRBV29-1, the J gene TRBJ1-2, with TRBD1 identical over 7 bases. The V segment lost 6 bases and the J segment 6 bases; nucleotides outside the gene matches: 10. The germline V gene has CDR1 SQVTM and CDR2 ANQGSEA. This CDR3 has 13 amino acids. CDR3 sequence (DNA): TGCAGCGTCCCGACAGGGCGGCCTAATGGCTACACCTTC. Encoded protein: CSVPTGRPNGYTF.

The CDR3 reads CASSERWDYLMTKTYEQYF. CDR3 DNA: TGTGCCAGCAGTGAACGGTGGGACTACCTCATGACTAAGACCTACGAGCAGTACTTC. The chain uses TRBV6-1 and TRBJ2-7, with 7 bases that match TRBD2. The CDR3 contains 19 residues. Germline values: CDR1 MNHNS, CDR2 SASEGT. The ends lost 2 bases at V and 2 bases at J; junction bases unmatched: 18.

The chain links TRBV2 to TRBJ2-4, with D possibly matching TRBD2 (6 bases). The CDR3 is 15 residues long. The ends were cut back, 3 bases at V and 2 bases at J, with 11 bases in the middle. Per the germline V gene, CDR1 is SNHLY and CDR2 is FYNNEI. As DNA, the CDR3 is TGTGCCAGCAGTGATCGACGGGGGACCAAAAACATTCAGTACTTC. Encoded protein: CASSDRRGTKNIQYF. The whole variable domain, filled in from reference TRBV2 and TRBJ2-4, reads EPEVTQTPSHQVTQMGQEVILRCVPISNHLYFYWYRQILGQKVEFLVSFYNNEISEKSEIFDDQFSVERPDGSNFTLKIRSTKLEDSAMYFCASSDRRGTKNIQYFGAGTRLSVL.

The rearrangement joins TRBV7-2 to TRBJ1-5; 7 bases match TRBD1. V was pared by 5 bases and J by 6 bases, with 7 bases of the junction left unmatched. The CDR3 length is 14 residues. Germline V CDR1 and CDR2: SGHTA, FQGNSA. Here the CDR3 reads CASSPAGGPQPQHF. The CDR3 bases are TGTGCCAGCAGCCCCGCAGGGGGTCCTCAGCCCCAGCATTTT.

This sequence joins TRBV19 and TRBJ1-5; 9 nucleotides agree with TRBD1. Germline loops: CDR1 LNHDA, CDR2 SQIVND (reference sequence). The CDR3 spans 15 residues. Germline trimming cut 4 bases from V and 7 bases from J; bases unmatched to any gene: 8. The CDR3 region is CASSRPGQGPQPQHF. CDR3 nucleotides: TGTGCCAGTAGTAGGCCCGGACAGGGGCCCCAGCCCCAGCATTTT.

This sequence joins TRBV6-4 and TRBJ2-5; 10 bases fit TRBD2. Germline V gene data show CDR1 as MRHNA and CDR2 as SNTAGT. This CDR3 is 17 amino acids long. V was pared by 0 bases and J by 5 bases, with 9 bases of the junction left unmatched. The CDR3 loop is CASSDSIQREGRETQYF. The CDR3 bases are TGTGCCAGCAGTGACTCGATCCAGCGGGAGGGCCGGGAGACCCAGTACTTC.

This chain links TRBV10-3 with TRBJ2-7; D is possibly TRBD1 (6 bases). This CDR3 has 15 residues. V was clipped by 4 bases and J by 4 bases, with 17 bases between them. The germline CDR1 and CDR2 sequences are ENHRY and SYGVKD. Written as DNA, the CDR3 is TGTGCCATCAGTGCGACAGGCCCTCGCTCATACGAGCAGTACTTC. It codes for CAISATGPRSYEQYF.

This rearrangement joins TRBV30 to TRBJ2-2, with a weak D call TRBD1 (5 bases). V lost 2 bases and J lost 3, with 7 bases in between. This CDR3 region has 13 residues. Per the germline V gene, CDR1 is GTSNPN and CDR2 is SVGIG (reference sequence). The CDR3 sequence: CAWSTTDTGELFF. CDR3 coding DNA: TGTGCCTGGAGTACGACAGACACCGGGGAGCTGTTTTTT.

V is TRBV1 and J is TRBJ1-1. TRBV1 is a pseudogene segment. This CDR3 has 14 amino acids. CDR3 in DNA: TGCACCAGCAGCCAAGAGGAGGGTAGGACTGAAGCTTTCTTT. Translating it yields CTSSQEEGRTEAFF.

The CDR3 region has the DNA TGTGCCAGCAGTGTGAGGGGGATGGGGAATGAGCAGTTCTTC. Protein: CASSVRGMGNEQFF. The chain employs TRBV27 and TRBJ2-1, with D tentatively TRBD1 (6 bases). CDR3 length equals 14 residues. The V gene's germline CDR1 is MNHEY and CDR2 SMNVEV (reference sequence). Deletions cut 5 bases from V and 7 bases from J, with 15 bases between.

The chain recombines TRBV10-2 with TRBJ2-1; 7 nucleotides match TRBD1. The CDR3 contains 15 residues. V trimming: 0 bases; J trimming: 7 bases; junction bases outside the gene matches: 6. Germline V CDR1 and CDR2: WSHSY, SAAADI. The CDR3 spells CASSESQGDRNEQFF. CDR3 DNA sequence: TGCGCCAGCAGTGAGTCCCAGGGGGATAGGAATGAGCAGTTCTTC.

This clone is a singleton in its sample. The chain uses TRBV6-6 and TRBJ2-1, with TRBD2 identical over 7 bases. From germline, CDR1 is MNHNY and CDR2 SVGAGI (reference sequence). After removal of 5 bases from V and 3 bases from J, the junction contained 4 bases not matched to a gene. CDR3 size: 14 residues. The CDR3: CASSLAGVYNEQFF. CDR3 in DNA: TGTGCCAGCAGTCTGGCGGGAGTCTACAATGAGCAGTTCTTC.

The chain links TRBV27 to TRBJ2-1, with D uncertain. V was pared by 5 bases and J by 1 base, with 12 bases between. Per germline, CDR1 MNHEY and CDR2 SMNVEV (reference sequence). The CDR3 length is 15 residues. CDR3 sequence reads: CASSPGALSYNEQFF. CDR3 nucleotides: TGTGCCAGCAGTCCCGGAGCCCTATCCTACAATGAGCAGTTCTTC.

The chain is built from TRBV5-1 and TRBJ2-7; possibly TRBD1 for D (7 bases). Germline V gives CDR1 SGHRS, CDR2 YFSETQ. CDR3 size: 19 residues. V lost 4 bases and J lost 0, with 26 bases in between. The CDR3 sequence: CASSPGDSFTYLSSYEQYF. The CDR3, as DNA: TGCGCCAGCAGCCCGGGGGACAGTTTCACTTACCTAAGCTCCTACGAGCAGTACTTC. The whole variable domain, remainder taken from reference TRBV5-1 and TRBJ2-7, is KAGVTQTPRYLIKTRGQQVTLSCSPISGHRSVSWYQQTPGQGLQFLFEYFSETQRNKGNFPGRFSGRQFSNSRSEMNVSTLELGDSALYLCASSPGDSFTYLSSYEQYFGPGTRLTVT.

The chain is built from TRBV5-1 and TRBJ2-7; TRBD1 aligns across 10 bases. This CDR3 is built from 15 residues. The germline CDR1 and CDR2 sequences are SGHRS and YFSETQ. V lost 2 bases to trimming and J lost 3 bases; unmatched junction nucleotides: 5. CDR3 loop: CASSFDRGLIYEQYF. The CDR3 DNA reads as TGCGCCAGCAGCTTCGACAGGGGGCTCATCTACGAGCAGTACTTC. Using reference TRBV5-1 and TRBJ2-7 for the parts outside the CDR3, the full variable domain is KAGVTQTPRYLIKTRGQQVTLSCSPISGHRSVSWYQQTPGQGLQFLFEYFSETQRNKGNFPGRFSGRQFSNSRSEMNVSTLELGDSALYLCASSFDRGLIYEQYFGPGTRLTVT.

This chain links TRBV19 with TRBJ1-4; 9 bases are shared with TRBD1. The trim removed 3 bases at V and 5 bases at J, leaving 7 bases unmatched. Germline-derived CDR1 and CDR2 are LNHDA and SQIVND (reference sequence). The CDR3 length is 16 residues. As DNA, the CDR3 is TGTGCCAGTAGTATGGGGACCGGGACAGGGAATGAAAAACTGTTTTTT. It codes for CASSMGTGTGNEKLFF.

This clone was seen a single time. Here the CDR3 reads CASRALFGGETNEKLFF. CDR3 bases: TGTGCCAGCAGGGCCCTATTCGGGGGAGAAACTAATGAAAAACTGTTTTTT. V is TRBV28 and J is TRBJ1-4, with D possibly TRBD1 on 5 matching bases. CDR1 and CDR2 (germline): MDHEN, SYDVKM. With 6 bases removed from V and 1 base from J, the gap between germline ends came to 18 bases. CDR3 length: 17 residues.

The J gene is TRBJ2-3, the V gene TRBV11-2; a weak D match, TRBD1 (7 bases). With 2 bases removed from V and 2 bases from J, the gap between germline ends came to 23 bases. Germline V CDR1 and CDR2: SGHAT, FQNNGV. The CDR3 sequence is 19 residues long. CDR3 sequence: CASSLPTTLGGGHTDTQYF. CDR3 DNA: TGTGCCAGCAGCTTACCGACAACCCTTGGAGGGGGCCACACAGATACGCAGTATTTT. Full variable domain (outside the CDR3, taken from reference TRBV11-2 and TRBJ2-3): EAGVAQSPRYKIIEKRQSVAFWCNPISGHATLYWYQQILGQGPKLLIQFQNNGVVDDSQLPKDRFSAERLKGVDSTLKIQPAKLEDSAVYLCASSLPTTLGGGHTDTQYFGPGTRLTVL.